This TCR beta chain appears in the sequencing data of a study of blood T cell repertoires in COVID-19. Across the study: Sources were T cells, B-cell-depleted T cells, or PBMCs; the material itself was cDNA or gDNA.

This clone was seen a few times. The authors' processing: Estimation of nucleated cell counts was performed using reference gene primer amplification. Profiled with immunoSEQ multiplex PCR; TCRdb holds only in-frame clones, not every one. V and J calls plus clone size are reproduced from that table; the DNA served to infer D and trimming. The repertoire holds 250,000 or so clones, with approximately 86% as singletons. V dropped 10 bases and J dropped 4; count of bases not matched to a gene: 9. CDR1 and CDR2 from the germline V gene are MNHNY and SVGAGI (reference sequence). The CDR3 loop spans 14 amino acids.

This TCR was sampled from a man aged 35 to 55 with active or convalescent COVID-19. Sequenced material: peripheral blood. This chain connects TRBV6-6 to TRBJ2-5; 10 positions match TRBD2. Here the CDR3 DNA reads TGTGCCATCTCGCCTAGCGGGAGAACAGAGACCCAGTACTTC. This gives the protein CAISPSGRTETQYF.